Described below is a single T cell receptor (beta chain) sequence and its context. This CDR3 has 14 amino acids. V was pared by 2 bases and J by 7 bases, with 10 bases between. Germline CDR1 SGHRS, CDR2 YFSETQ. This entry belongs to a study of blood T cell repertoires in COVID-19. Clones were sequenced by immunoSEQ multiplex PCR, and TCRdb holds only the in-frame ones, with some missing. The data contain roughly 170,000 clones, approximately 87% of them singletons. The chain carries TRBV5-1 and TRBJ1-6; D might be TRBD1 (5 bases). The specimen sequenced was peripheral blood. This clonotype was sampled from a woman between 65 and 79 years old with COVID-19, enrolled during active disease. CDR3 DNA: TGCGCCAGCAGCTTCGCGGGGGAAAATTCACCCCTCCACTTT. Its translation is CASSFAGENSPLHF.